The sequence of this TCR beta chain was determined in a study of blood T cell repertoires in COVID-19. Looking at the study overall: COVID-19 samples collected from the United States, Italy and Spain covered acute and convalescent phases. PBMCs, B-cell-depleted T cells, or T cells were the source of the cDNA or gDNA that made up the material.

The CDR3 spans 19 residues. Per the original data handling: Amplifying reference gene primers gave estimates of nucleated cell counts. TCRdb's table, derived via immunoSEQ multiplex PCR, lists solely in-frame clones and lacks some. Clone size and the V and J calls come from that table; the DNA yielded D and trimming. The sample yields tens of thousands of clones, roughly 82% seen once. The rearrangement joins TRBV21-1 to TRBJ2-2; TRBD1 is the table's D call, not checked against the DNA. TRBV21-1 counts as a pseudogene. This TCR was sampled from a human donor in a cohort sampled during active COVID-19. Material: peripheral blood. As DNA, the CDR3 is TGTGCCAGCAGCAAAACCTCTAGTGACAGGGTTATAGACACCGGGGAGCTGTTTTTT. Residues: CASSKTSSDRVIDTGELFF.